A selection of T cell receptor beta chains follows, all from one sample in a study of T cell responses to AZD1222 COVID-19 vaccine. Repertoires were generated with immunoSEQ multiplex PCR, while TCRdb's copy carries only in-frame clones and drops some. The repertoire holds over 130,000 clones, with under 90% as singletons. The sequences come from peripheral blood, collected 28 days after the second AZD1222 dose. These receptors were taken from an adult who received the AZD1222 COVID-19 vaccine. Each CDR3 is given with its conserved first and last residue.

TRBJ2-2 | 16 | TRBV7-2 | CASSLARTSGSGELFF
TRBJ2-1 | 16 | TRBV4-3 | CASRQDTSGPYNEQFF
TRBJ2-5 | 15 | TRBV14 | CASSAPGGNQETQYF
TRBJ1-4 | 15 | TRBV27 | CASSSPSAGNEKLFF
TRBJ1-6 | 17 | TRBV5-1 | CASSLKTLDLQNSPLHF
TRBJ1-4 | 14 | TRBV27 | CASSLLGSNEKLFF
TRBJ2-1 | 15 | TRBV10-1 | CASSEGGGLRDEQFF
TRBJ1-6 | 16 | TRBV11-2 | CASSPRAALDNSPLHF
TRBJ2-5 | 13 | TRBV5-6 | CASSFRAAETQYF
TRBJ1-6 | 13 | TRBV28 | CASTGWGNSPLHF
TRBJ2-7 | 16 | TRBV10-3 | CAISGVPDRDSYEQYF
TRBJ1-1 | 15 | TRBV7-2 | CASSLGAGLNTEAFF
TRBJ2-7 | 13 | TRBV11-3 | CASSPGRDYEQYF
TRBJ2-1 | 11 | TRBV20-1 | CSPKGFDEQFF
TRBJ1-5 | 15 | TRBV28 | CASRPSGGAGQPQHF
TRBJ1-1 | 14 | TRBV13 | CASSRTGPNTEAFF
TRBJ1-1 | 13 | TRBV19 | CASSTTGNTEAFF
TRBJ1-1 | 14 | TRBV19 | CASSIGVVGTEAFF
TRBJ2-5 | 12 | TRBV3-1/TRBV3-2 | CASSQQEKTQYF
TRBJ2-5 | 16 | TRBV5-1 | CASSLTLAGGQETQYF
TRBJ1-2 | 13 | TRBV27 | CASSLRVNYGYTF
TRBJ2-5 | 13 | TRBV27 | CASSLWGQETQYF
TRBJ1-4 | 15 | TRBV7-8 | CASSLVGDRGRKLFF
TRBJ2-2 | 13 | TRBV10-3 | CAISGQNTGELFF
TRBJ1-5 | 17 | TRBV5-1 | CASSSHPRQGASQPQHF
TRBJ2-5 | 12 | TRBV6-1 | CASSEAGETQYF
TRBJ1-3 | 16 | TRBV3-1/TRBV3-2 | CASSQARGLSGNTIYF
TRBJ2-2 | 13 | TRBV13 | CASSWTPTGELFF
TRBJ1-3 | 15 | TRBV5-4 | CASSLQGTSGNTIYF
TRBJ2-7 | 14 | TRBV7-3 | CASSPGTVAYEQYF
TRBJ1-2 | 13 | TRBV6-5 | CASSLAGNYGYTF
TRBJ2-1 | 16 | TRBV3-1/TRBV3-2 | CASSHYGLAANNEQFF